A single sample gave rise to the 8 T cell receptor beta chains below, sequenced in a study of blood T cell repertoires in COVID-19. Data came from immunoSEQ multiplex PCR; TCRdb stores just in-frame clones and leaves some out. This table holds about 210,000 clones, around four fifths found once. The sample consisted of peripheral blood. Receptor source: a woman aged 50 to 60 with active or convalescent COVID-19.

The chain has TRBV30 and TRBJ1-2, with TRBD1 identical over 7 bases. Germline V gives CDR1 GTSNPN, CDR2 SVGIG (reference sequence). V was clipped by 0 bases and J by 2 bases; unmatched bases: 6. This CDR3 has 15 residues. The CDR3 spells CAWSVGGPSNYGYTF. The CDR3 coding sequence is TGTGCCTGGAGTGTAGGGGGCCCCTCCAACTATGGCTACACCTTC.

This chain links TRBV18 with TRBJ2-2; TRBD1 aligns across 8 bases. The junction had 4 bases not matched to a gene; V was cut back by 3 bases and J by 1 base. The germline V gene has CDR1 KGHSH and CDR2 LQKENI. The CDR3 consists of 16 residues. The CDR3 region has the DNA TGTGCCAGCTCACCCATCGACAGGGGGAACACCGGGGAGCTGTTTTTT. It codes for CASSPIDRGNTGELFF. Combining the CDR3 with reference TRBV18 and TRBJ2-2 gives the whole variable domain NAGVMQNPRHLVRRRGQEARLRCSPMKGHSHVYWYRQLPEEGLKFMVYLQKENIIDESGMPKERFSAEFPKEGPSILRIQQVVRGDSAAYFCASSPIDRGNTGELFFGEGSRLTVL.

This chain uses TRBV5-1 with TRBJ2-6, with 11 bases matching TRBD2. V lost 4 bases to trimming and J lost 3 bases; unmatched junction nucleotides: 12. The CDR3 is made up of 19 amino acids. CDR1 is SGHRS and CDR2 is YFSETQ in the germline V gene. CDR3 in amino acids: CASSAPNSGRAFGANVLTF. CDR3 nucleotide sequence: TGCGCCAGCAGCGCTCCCAATAGCGGGAGGGCCTTTGGGGCCAACGTCCTGACTTTC.

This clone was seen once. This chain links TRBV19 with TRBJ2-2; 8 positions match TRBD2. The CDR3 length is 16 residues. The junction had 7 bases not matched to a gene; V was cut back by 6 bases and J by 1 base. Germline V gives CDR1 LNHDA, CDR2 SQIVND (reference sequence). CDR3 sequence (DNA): TGTGCCAGTAGGGATAGCGGGAAGCGGAACACCGGGGAGCTGTTTTTT. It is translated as CASRDSGKRNTGELFF.

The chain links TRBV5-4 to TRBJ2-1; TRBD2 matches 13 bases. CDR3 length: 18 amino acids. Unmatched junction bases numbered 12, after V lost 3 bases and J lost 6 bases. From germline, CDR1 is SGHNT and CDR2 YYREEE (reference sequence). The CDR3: CASSWKLTSGRRVNEQFF. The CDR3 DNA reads TGTGCCAGCAGCTGGAAGTTGACTAGCGGGAGGAGGGTCAATGAGCAGTTCTTC.

CDR3 in amino acids: CASSLVGYEQYF. For the CDR3, the DNA is TGTGCCAGCAGCTTAGTCGGGTACGAGCAGTACTTC. The gene calls are TRBV7-2 and TRBJ2-7; no reliable D call. Trimming took off 1 base at V and 4 bases at J, with 5 bases between the two ends. In germline, CDR1 is SGHTA, CDR2 FQGNSA. There are 12 residues in the CDR3.

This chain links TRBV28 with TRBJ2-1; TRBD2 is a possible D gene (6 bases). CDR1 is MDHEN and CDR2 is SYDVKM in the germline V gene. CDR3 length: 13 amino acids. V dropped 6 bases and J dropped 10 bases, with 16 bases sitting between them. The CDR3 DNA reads TGTGCCAGCAGCTCGGGAGTATCGAGGGAGCAGTTCTTC. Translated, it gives CASSSGVSREQFF.

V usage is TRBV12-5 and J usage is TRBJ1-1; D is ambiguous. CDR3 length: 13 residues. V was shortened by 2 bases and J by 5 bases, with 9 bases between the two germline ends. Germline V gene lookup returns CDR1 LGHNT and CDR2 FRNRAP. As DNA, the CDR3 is TGTGCTAGTGGTTTGCTCTCCTCTACTGAAGCTTTCTTT. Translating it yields CASGLLSSTEAFF.